This entry lists 6 T cell receptor beta chains sequenced from one sample in a study of cytomegalovirus exposure and HLA in healthy donors. Measured with immunoSEQ multiplex PCR; TCRdb has only the in-frame clones, and not every one. The sample includes roughly 350,000 clones, 70% to 90% seen only once; the top ten take 0.84%. Sequencing was performed on PBMCs. The receptors come from a woman aged 18-35 years in good health and CMV-seronegative.

A single count supports this clone. This sequence joins TRBV6-5 and TRBJ2-3; 8 nucleotides align to TRBD1. After removal of 0 bases from V and 4 bases from J, the junction contained 6 bases not matched to a gene. CDR1 is MNHEY, CDR2 SVGAGI, per germline. This CDR3 contains 16 residues. This CDR3 reads CASSYSRTGRADTQYF. The CDR3 DNA is TGTGCCAGCAGTTACTCGCGGACAGGGCGCGCAGATACGCAGTATTTT.

This clone occurred once. The V gene is TRBV7-8, the J gene TRBJ2-7, with a possible D match to TRBD2 (5 bases). The CDR3 is 15 residues long. V lost 5 bases and J lost 3, with 17 bases in between. The germline V gene encodes CDR1 SGHVS and CDR2 FQNEAQ. CDR3: CASSLRAGIGYEQYF. The CDR3, as DNA: TGTGCCAGCAGCCTGCGGGCTGGGATTGGCTACGAGCAGTACTTC.

The rearrangement joins TRBV11-2 to TRBJ1-3; TRBD1 might be the D (6 bases). Looked up from germline, CDR1 is SGHAT and CDR2 is FQNNGV. The CDR3 length is 17 residues. Trimming took off 5 bases at V and 0 bases at J, with 17 bases between the two ends. CDR3 sequence: CASSPGGGRSSGNTIYF. In DNA form, the CDR3 reads TGTGCCAGCAGCCCGGGGGGGGGCCGGAGCTCTGGAAACACCATATATTTT.

The chain employs TRBV7-9 and TRBJ1-4; D not certain. The CDR3 runs 13 residues. Germline V gives CDR1 SEHNR, CDR2 FQNEAQ (reference sequence). V lost 3 bases, J lost 8 bases, and 10 bases lay in between. CDR3 residues: CASSLEYPEKLFF. CDR3 nucleotide sequence: TGTGCCAGCAGCTTGGAGTATCCAGAAAAACTGTTTTTT.

The rearrangement joins TRBV2 to TRBJ2-1, with 11 bases aligning to TRBD2. The CDR3 runs 15 residues. CDR1 and CDR2 from the germline V gene are SNHLY and FYNNEI. The junction had 6 bases not matched to a gene; V was cut back by 7 bases and J by 4 bases. The CDR3: CASTTSGSKYNEQFF. In nucleotides, the CDR3 is TGTGCCAGCACTACTAGCGGGAGTAAGTACAATGAGCAGTTCTTC.

This rearrangement joins TRBV2 to TRBJ1-1, with 9 positions matching TRBD1. Germline assignment: CDR1 SNHLY and CDR2 FYNNEI. The CDR3 covers 14 residues. Trimming cost V 7 bases and J 3 bases; bases outside gene matches: 6. The CDR3 coding sequence is TGTGCCAGCACCGGGACAGGGCAATACACTGAAGCTTTCTTT. Translation: CASTGTGQYTEAFF. The whole variable domain, remainder taken from reference TRBV2 and TRBJ1-1, is EPEVTQTPSHQVTQMGQEVILRCVPISNHLYFYWYRQILGQKVEFLVSFYNNEISEKSEIFDDQFSVERPDGSNFTLKIRSTKLEDSAMYFCASTGTGQYTEAFFGQGTRLTVV.